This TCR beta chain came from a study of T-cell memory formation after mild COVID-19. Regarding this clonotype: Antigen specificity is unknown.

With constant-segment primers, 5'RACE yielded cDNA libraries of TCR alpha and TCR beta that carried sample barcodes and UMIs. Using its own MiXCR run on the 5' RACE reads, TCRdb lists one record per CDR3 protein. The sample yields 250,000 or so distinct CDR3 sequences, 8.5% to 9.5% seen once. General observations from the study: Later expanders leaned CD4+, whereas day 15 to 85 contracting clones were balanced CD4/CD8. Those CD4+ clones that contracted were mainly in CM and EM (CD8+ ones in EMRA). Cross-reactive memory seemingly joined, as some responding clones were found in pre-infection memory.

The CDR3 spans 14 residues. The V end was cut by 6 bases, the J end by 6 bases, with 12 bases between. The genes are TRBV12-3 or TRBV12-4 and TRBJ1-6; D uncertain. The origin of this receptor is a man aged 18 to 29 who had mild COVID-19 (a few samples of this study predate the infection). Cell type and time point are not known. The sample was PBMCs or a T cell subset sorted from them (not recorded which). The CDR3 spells CASRRGRANSPLHF. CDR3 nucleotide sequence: TGTGCCAGCAGGCGCGGTAGGGCTAATTCACCCCTCCACTTT.